This T cell receptor beta chain originates from a study of T cells after yellow fever vaccination. On the study more broadly: Preparation of the low-cell-number fractions used SMART-Seq v4 Ultra Low Input.

V lost 2 bases and J lost 9, with 15 bases in between. This CDR3 has 14 amino acids. Germline V gene lookup returns CDR1 MNHEY and CDR2 SVGAGI. This clonotype has ten or more counts. TCRdb redid the calling of the 5' RACE reads with MiXCR, one entry per CDR3 protein. The sample has over 300,000 distinct CDR3 sequences, 3.6% seen once. The sequence came from a man younger than 35 who received the YFV17D yellow fever vaccine. The chain employs TRBV6-5 and TRBJ2-3, with D possibly matching TRBD2 (6 bases). The sample in question was PBMCs, obtained on the day of the yellow fever booster vaccination. Here the CDR3 reads CASSYGRGGDTQYF. The CDR3 DNA follows: TGTGCCAGCAGTTACGGGCGGGGAGGTGACACGCAGTATTTT.